The clone carrying this T cell receptor beta chain was detected a few times. Its antigen is unknown. Via MiXCR, TCRdb re-called the reads, giving one row per CDR3 protein. Of approximately 1,000,000 distinct CDR3 sequences listed, approximately 31% are singletons. The record originates from a study of T cell repertoires in cytomegalovirus infection. V shed 4 bases, J shed 0 bases, and the junction held 6 bases outside the gene matches. The CDR3 is made up of 18 amino acids. In germline, CDR1 is SEHNR, CDR2 FQNEAQ (reference sequence). The receptor comes from a human donor in good health (CMV status not recorded). Some clones in this sample may be carry-over from other donors' samples. The chain employs TRBV7-9 and TRBJ2-6; 10 positions match TRBD1. The sequenced sample was cultured CD8+ T cells from PBMCs, obtained from culture after CMV antigen stimulation. CDR3 nucleotides: TGTGCCAGCAGCTCGCCGGGACAGGGGCACTCTGGGGCCAACGTCCTGACTTTC. Translation: CASSSPGQGHSGANVLTF.